This T cell receptor beta chain was sequenced in a study of T cell changes during pregnancy in multiple sclerosis. This clone appeared a single time. Repertoires were generated with immunoSEQ multiplex PCR, while TCRdb's copy carries only in-frame clones and drops some. The sample includes 50,000 to 70,000 clones, 90% to 95% of them seen just once. CDR1 is MNHEY and CDR2 is SMNVEV in the germline V gene (reference sequence). CDR3 length: 13 amino acids. The germline V and J ends were trimmed by 1 base and 6 bases, with 7 bases remaining between them. The chain links TRBV27 to TRBJ2-1; D is ambiguous. The TCR comes from a female donor with multiple sclerosis, enrolled in a pregnancy study. The sequencing used peripheral blood, collected after pregnancy. CDR3 sequence (DNA): TGTGCCAGCAGTTTATGGCTGGCCAATGAGCAGTTCTTC. Translated, it gives CASSLWLANEQFF.